This TCR beta chain was observed in a study of OX40 agonist ivuxolimab in advanced cancers. About the research overall: People in dose escalation had one of these cancers: hepatocellular carcinoma, melanoma, renal cell or head and neck cancer.

Data came from immunoSEQ multiplex PCR; TCRdb stores just in-frame clones and leaves some out. This table has tens of thousands of clones, 86% appearing once. V shed 0 bases and J shed 4 bases, with 7 bases lying between them. This CDR3 spans 13 amino acids. Looked up from germline, CDR1 is MNHEY and CDR2 is SMNVEV (reference sequence). The rearrangement uses TRBV27 and TRBJ2-7, with D possibly TRBD1 on 6 matching bases. The TCR originated in an adult with an advanced solid tumor such as melanoma, head and neck, liver or kidney cancer. Sequences were derived from CD4+ or CD8+ T cells sorted from blood, sampled in a trial of the OX40 agonist ivuxolimab. The CDR3 protein is CASSLSDRYEQYF. The CDR3 DNA sequence: TGTGCCAGCAGTTTATCCGACAGGTACGAGCAGTACTTC.